This T cell receptor (beta chain) originates from a study of neurological immune-mediated disorders. Broader study findings: The level of TCR clonal expansion was highest in patients with HTLV-1-associated myelopathy and lowest in multiple sclerosis, where it fell below the level seen in healthy controls. Because no CDR3 amino acid sequences were shared across subjects by expanded clones, private repertoires were suggested in all groups.

Trimming removed 0 bases at V and 2 bases at J, with 11 bases between. This CDR3 has 16 amino acids. The germline V gene has CDR1 MRHNA and CDR2 SNTAGT. The making of cDNA relied on 5'RACE with 10-nucleotide random UMIs. TCRdb re-derived calls from the 5' RACE reads in MiXCR, one entry per CDR3 protein. The sample has fewer than 25,000 distinct CDR3 sequences; about an eighth are singletons. This clonotype was seen only once. As yet, its antigen is unknown. Libraries used 2 million unsorted PBMCs kept frozen in RNAlater. The receptor was isolated from a woman aged 55-70 years with HTLV-1-associated myelopathy (HAM/TSP). The chain carries TRBV6-4 and TRBJ2-1; perhaps TRBD2 as D (6 bases). The sample taken for sequencing was PBMCs. For the CDR3, the DNA is TGTGCCAGCAGTGACTCTATCGGGAGCGCCTACAATGAGCAGTTCTTC. The encoded protein is CASSDSIGSAYNEQFF.